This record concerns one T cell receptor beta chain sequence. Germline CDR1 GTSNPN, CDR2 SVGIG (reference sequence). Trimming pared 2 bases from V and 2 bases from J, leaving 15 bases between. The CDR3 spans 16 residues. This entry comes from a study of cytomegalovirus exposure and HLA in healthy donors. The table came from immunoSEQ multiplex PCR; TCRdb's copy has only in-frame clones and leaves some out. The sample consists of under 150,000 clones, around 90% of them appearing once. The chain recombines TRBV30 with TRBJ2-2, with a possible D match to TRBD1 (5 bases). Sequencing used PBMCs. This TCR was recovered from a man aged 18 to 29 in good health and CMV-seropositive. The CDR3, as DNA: TGTGCCTGGAGTAGGGGTGGACAAATTAACACCGGGGAGCTGTTTTTT. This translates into CAWSRGGQINTGELFF.